Listed below are T cell receptor beta chains from one sample, sequenced in a study of cytomegalovirus exposure and HLA in healthy donors. Here immunoSEQ multiplex PCR was the method, and the copy in TCRdb shows in-frame clones only, minus some. Seen here are about 250,000 clones, about 90% observed once, and the top ten hold approximately 12%. The sample consisted of PBMCs. These receptors came from a man between 18 and 35 years old in good health and CMV-seropositive. The CDR3 runs from the conserved cysteine through the conserved F or W. D genes are given only for firm matches. Clone size is shown for a subset of rows, as once, few, many or a class of expanded clone.

once	TRBV10-3	TRBJ2-6	.	TGTGCCACCTCTTTGGGTGCTGGGGCCAACGTCCTGACTTTC	CATSLGAGANVLTF
few	TRBV30	TRBJ1-1	.	TGTGCCTGGAGTGTAGGGGGGATCACTGAAGCTTTCTTT	CAWSVGGITEAFF
.	TRBV7-2	TRBJ2-7	TRBD2	TGTGCCAGCAGCCGCCAGGTAGCGGGATCCGAGCAGTACTTC	CASSRQVAGSEQYF
.	TRBV5-1	TRBJ2-1	.	TGCGCCAGCAGCTTGGACGGGATCACCTACAATGAGCAGTTCTTC	CASSLDGITYNEQFF
.	TRBV4-1	TRBJ1-5	.	TGCGCCAGCAGCCAAGAGGCCAGGTCTAATCAGCCCCAGCATTTT	CASSQEARSNQPQHF
.	TRBV20-1	TRBJ1-1	.	TGCAGTGCTCCCGAGGTGGCTGAAGCTTTCTTT	CSAPEVAEAFF
.	TRBV9	TRBJ2-7	TRBD2	TGTGCCAGCAGCGGTAGGGCTAGCGGGAAAGGCGAGCAGTACTTC	CASSGRASGKGEQYF
once	TRBV7-8	TRBJ1-1	.	TGTGCCAGCAGCTTAGCGCGACGAGCCGAAGCTTTCTTT	CASSLARRAEAFF
.	TRBV27	TRBJ2-1	TRBD2	TGTGCCAGCAGTTTATCCCCACTAGCGGGAGGAATTGAGCAGTTCTTC	CASSLSPLAGGIEQFF
.	TRBV9	TRBJ2-5	.	TGTGCCAGCAGCGTAGCTGGTAGAGAGACCCAGTACTTC	CASSVAGRETQYF
.	TRBV6-1	TRBJ2-7	.	TGTGCCAGCAGTCTTTCAGGGAACTACGAGCAGTACTTC	CASSLSGNYEQYF
once	TRBV9	TRBJ1-2	.	TGTGCCAGCAGCGTATCCGTGGGAAACTATGGCTACACCTTC	CASSVSVGNYGYTF
.	TRBV5-6	TRBJ2-6	.	TGTGCCAGCAGCTTGTGGTGGCAGGGGTTGTCTGGGGCCAACGTCCTGACTTTC	CASSLWWQGLSGANVLTF
.	TRBV5-1	TRBJ2-3	.	TGCGCCAGCAGCTTGGCGGCAGGTTTTTCAGATACGCAGTATTTT	CASSLAAGFSDTQYF
.	TRBV18	TRBJ1-2	TRBD1	TGTGCCAGCTCACCAGACAGGGAGAAGGTCGGCTACACCTTC	CASSPDREKVGYTF
.	TRBV15	TRBJ2-7	TRBD1	TGTGCCACCAGCAGAGATCCGGGCAGGGGGCATGAGCAGTACTTC	CATSRDPGRGHEQYF
once	TRBV30	TRBJ2-1	.	TGTGCCTGGAGTCGGGGTCCTTACAATGAGCAGTTCTTC	CAWSRGPYNEQFF
once	TRBV4-2	TRBJ1-2	.	TGTGCCAGCAGCCAAGCAAGAGGACCCGGCCAGGGCTACACCTTC	CASSQARGPGQGYTF
.	TRBV29-1	TRBJ2-3	TRBD1	TGCAGCGTTGGACAGGGCGCTTCTAGCACAGATACGCAGTATTTT	CSVGQGASSTDTQYF
once	TRBV15	TRBJ2-7	.	TGTGCCACCAGCATCGGGATTAGCGAAACCTACGAGCAGTACTTC	CATSIGISETYEQYF
.	TRBV18	TRBJ1-2	.	TGTGCCAGCTCAGCTACAGGGAGGGATGGCTACACCTTC	CASSATGRDGYTF
.	TRBV11-2	TRBJ2-7	.	TGTGCCAGCAGCTTAGGGGTGTACGAGCAGTACTTC	CASSLGVYEQYF
.	TRBV7-9	TRBJ2-6	.	TGTGCCAGCAGCCCCGGTGCAGGGTTCCACTCTGGGGCCAACGTCCTGACTTTC	CASSPGAGFHSGANVLTF
few	TRBV30	TRBJ2-6	.	TGTGCCTGGAACAGGGTTGCTGGGGCCAACGTCCTGACTTTC	CAWNRVAGANVLTF
once	TRBV2	TRBJ2-3	TRBD1	TGTGCCAGCCGAGCGACAGGGGGCCTCCCAGATACGCAGTATTTT	CASRATGGLPDTQYF
once	TRBV7-2	TRBJ2-1	TRBD1	TGTGCCAGCCGAGAGGGACAGAGCTCCTACAATGAGCAGTTCTTC	CASREGQSSYNEQFF
.	TRBV19	TRBJ2-7	.	TGTGCCAGTAGTTACGCCCCGTCCTACGAGCAGTACTTC	CASSYAPSYEQYF
.	TRBV5-1	TRBJ1-2	.	TGCGCCAGCAGCTTGGTTGGGGACATAGGATATGGCTACACCTTC	CASSLVGDIGYGYTF
.	TRBV6-1	TRBJ2-3	TRBD2	TGTGCCAGCAGACCGGGACTAGCGACAGATACGCAGTATTTT	CASRPGLATDTQYF
.	TRBV10-2	TRBJ2-5	TRBD2	TGCGCCAGTCGGACTAGCGGGAGCAGAGAGACCCAGTACTTC	CASRTSGSRETQYF
.	TRBV7-9	TRBJ2-7	TRBD2	TGTGCCAGCAGCCCTCGGACTAGCGGGAGGGCCGCGGAGCAGTACTTC	CASSPRTSGRAAEQYF
.	TRBV20-1	TRBJ1-1	.	TGCATGAGGAAGTGGGACACTGAAGCTTTCTTT	CMRKWDTEAFF
.	TRBV10-3	TRBJ2-1	TRBD2	TGTGCCATCAGTGAGTCCGGACTAGCGACCGTTGATGAGCAGTTCTTC	CAISESGLATVDEQFF
.	TRBV15	TRBJ2-1	.	TGTGCCACCAGCAGAGATCCCCGGGCCTACAATGAGCAGTTCTTC	CATSRDPRAYNEQFF
.	TRBV6-5	TRBJ2-7	TRBD1	TGTGCCAGCAGTTACTCGATCGTACAGGGGAGCTACGAGCAGTACTTC	CASSYSIVQGSYEQYF
.	TRBV6-5	TRBJ2-2	TRBD2	TGTGCCAGCAGCTATAGCGGGAGTTCAGCCGGGGAGCTGTTTTTT	CASSYSGSSAGELFF
.	TRBV25-1	TRBJ1-5	TRBD1	TGTGCCAGCAGAAATCCGGGACAGGCCAAGTTCGGGAATCAGCCCCAGCATTTT	CASRNPGQAKFGNQPQHF
.	TRBV27	TRBJ2-7	.	TGTGCCAGCAGTTTAGCTATAGGTCGGGGGCGCGAGCAGTACTTC	CASSLAIGRGREQYF
.	TRBV7-2	TRBJ2-1	.	TGTGCCAGCAGCCAGGCTGCCGGGCAGGAGCAGTTCTTC	CASSQAAGQEQFF
.	TRBV6-5	TRBJ2-1	TRBD2	TGTGCCAGCAGCCGGACTAGCGGGGACAATGAGCAGTTCTTC	CASSRTSGDNEQFF
.	TRBV27	TRBJ2-3	TRBD2	TGTGCCAGCAGTTTTAGTGGCGGGAGGGCCTTAGATACGCAGTATTTT	CASSFSGGRALDTQYF
.	TRBV28	TRBJ1-5	.	TGTGCCAGCCGAGGGGGGATCAATCAGCCCCAGCATTTT	CASRGGINQPQHF
.	TRBV6-1	TRBJ1-1	TRBD1	TGTGCCAGCAGTGGACAGGGGGTTGGTTTAGTGAACACTGAAGCTTTCTTT	CASSGQGVGLVNTEAFF
.	TRBV7-6	TRBJ2-1	.	TGTGCCAGCAGCTTATGGGAGCTGGGGAATGAGCAGTTCTTC	CASSLWELGNEQFF
.	TRBV10-2	TRBJ2-5	TRBD2	TGCGCCAGCAAGTATAGACTAGCGGGAGAGACCCAGTACTTC	CASKYRLAGETQYF
.	TRBV4-2	TRBJ2-4	.	TGTGCCAGCAGCCAAGAGCAAGGTAGACTAGCCAAAAACATTCAGTACTTC	CASSQEQGRLAKNIQYF
.	TRBV14	TRBJ1-2	.	TGTGCCAGCAGCCGGGAGTTAAACTATGGCTACACCTTC	CASSRELNYGYTF